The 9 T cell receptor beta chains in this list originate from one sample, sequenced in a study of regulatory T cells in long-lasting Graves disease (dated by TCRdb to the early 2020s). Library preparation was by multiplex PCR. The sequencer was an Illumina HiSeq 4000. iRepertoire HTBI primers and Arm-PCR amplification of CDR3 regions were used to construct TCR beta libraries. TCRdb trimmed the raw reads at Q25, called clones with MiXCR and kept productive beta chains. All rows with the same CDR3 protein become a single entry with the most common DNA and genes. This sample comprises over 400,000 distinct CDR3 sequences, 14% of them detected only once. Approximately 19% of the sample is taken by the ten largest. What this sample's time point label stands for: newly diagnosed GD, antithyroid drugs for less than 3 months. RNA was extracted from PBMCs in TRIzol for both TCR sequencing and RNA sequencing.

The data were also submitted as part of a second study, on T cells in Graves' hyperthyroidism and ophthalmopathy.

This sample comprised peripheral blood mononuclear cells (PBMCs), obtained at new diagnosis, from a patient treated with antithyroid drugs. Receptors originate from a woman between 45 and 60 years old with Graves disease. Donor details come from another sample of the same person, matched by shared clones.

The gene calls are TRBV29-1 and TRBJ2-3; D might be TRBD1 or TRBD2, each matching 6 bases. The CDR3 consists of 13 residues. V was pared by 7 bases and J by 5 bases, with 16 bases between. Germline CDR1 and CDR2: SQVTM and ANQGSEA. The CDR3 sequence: CSACTGAGDTQYF. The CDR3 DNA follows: TGCAGCGCCTGTACGGGGGCCGGAGATACGCAGTATTTT.

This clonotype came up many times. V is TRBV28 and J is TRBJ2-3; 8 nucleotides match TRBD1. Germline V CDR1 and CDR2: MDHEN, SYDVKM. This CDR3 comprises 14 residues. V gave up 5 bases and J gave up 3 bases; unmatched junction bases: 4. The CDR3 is CASSRTGRTDTQYF. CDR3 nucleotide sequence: TGTGCCAGCAGTCGGACAGGGAGAACAGATACGCAGTATTTT.

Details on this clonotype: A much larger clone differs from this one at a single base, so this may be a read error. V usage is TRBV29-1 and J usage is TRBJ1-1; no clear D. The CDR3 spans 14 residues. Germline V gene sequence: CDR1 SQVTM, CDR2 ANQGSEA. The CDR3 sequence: CAYLKEPGNTEAFF. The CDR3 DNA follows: TGCGCCTACTTGAAGGAGCCAGGGAACACTGAAGCTTTCTTT.

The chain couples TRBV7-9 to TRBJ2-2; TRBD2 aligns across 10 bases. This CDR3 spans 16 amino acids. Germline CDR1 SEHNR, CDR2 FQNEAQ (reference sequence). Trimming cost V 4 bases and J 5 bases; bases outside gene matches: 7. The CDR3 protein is CASSSGTSELTGELFF. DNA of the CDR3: TGTGCCAGCAGCTCCGGGACTAGCGAACTGACCGGGGAGCTGTTTTTT.

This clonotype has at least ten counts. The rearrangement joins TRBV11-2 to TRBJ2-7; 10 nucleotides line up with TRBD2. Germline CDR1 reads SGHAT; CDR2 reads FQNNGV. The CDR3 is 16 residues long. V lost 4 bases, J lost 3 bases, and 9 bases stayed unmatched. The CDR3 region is CASSYTLAGDFYEQYF. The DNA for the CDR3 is TGTGCCAGCAGCTATACCCTAGCGGGAGACTTCTACGAGCAGTACTTC.

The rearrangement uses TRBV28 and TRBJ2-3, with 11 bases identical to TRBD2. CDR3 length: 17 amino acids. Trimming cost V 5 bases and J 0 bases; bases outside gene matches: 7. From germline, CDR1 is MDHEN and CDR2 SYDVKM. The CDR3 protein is CASSTPGLADSTDTQYF. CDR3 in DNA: TGTGCCAGCAGTACCCCGGGACTAGCGGATAGCACAGATACGCAGTATTTT.

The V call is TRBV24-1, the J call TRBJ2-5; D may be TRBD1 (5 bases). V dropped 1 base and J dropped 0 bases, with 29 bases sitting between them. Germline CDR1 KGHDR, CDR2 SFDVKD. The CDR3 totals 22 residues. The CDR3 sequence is CATSDFLAGRGFGRLYQETQYF. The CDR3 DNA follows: TGTGCCACCAGTGATTTTTTAGCAGGGCGAGGATTTGGAAGATTGTACCAAGAGACCCAGTACTTC.

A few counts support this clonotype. This CDR3 is CASSQGRLAGRNTGELFF. CDR3 DNA sequence: TGCGCCAGCAGCCAAGGGCGACTAGCGGGGCGGAACACCGGGGAGCTGTTTTTT. The rearrangement joins TRBV4-1 to TRBJ2-2; 11 bases match TRBD2. The CDR3 extends over 18 amino acids. V lost 1 base and J lost 1; bases outside the gene matches: 5. Germline V gives CDR1 MGHRA, CDR2 YSYEKL.

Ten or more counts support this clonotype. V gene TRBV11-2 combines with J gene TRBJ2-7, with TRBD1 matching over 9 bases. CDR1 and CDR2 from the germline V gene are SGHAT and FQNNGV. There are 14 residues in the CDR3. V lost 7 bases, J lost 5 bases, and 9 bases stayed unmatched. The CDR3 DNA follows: TGTGCCAGCACCACCCCGGGACAGGGCAACGAGCAGTACTTC. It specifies CASTTPGQGNEQYF.